This T cell receptor beta chain was recorded in a study of CD8 T cells in Susac syndrome. With random hexamers, about 0.5 to 1 ug RNA was reverse transcribed. An immunoSEQ multiplex PCR generated amplified TCR beta CDR3 products spanning 54 Vbeta and 13 Jbeta. TCRdb independently ran MiXCR on the immunoSEQ multiplex PCR reads; one entry per CDR3 protein. The data hold fewer than 250,000 distinct CDR3 sequences, with roughly 92% observed a single time. The CDR3 length is 12 residues. V dropped 3 bases and J dropped 12 bases, with 14 bases sitting between them. Germline CDR1 is MNHNS and CDR2 is SASEGT. The study sequenced TCR beta in blood CD8+ and CD4+ T cells. Controls matched for age and sex were healthy donors.

Sequencing used CD4+ T cells from PBMCs. The clonotype was recovered from a human donor in good health. The chain links TRBV6-1 to TRBJ1-2; maybe TRBD1 (5 bases). The CDR3 region is CASSDPTEEDTF. The CDR3 DNA sequence: TGTGCCAGCAGTGACCCGACAGAGGAGGACACCTTC.